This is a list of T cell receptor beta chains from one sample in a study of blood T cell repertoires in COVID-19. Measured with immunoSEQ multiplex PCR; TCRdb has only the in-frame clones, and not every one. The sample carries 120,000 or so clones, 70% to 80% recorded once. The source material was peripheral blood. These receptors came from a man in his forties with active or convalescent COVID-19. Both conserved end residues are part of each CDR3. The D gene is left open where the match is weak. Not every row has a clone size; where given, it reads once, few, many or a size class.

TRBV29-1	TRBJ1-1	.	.	TGCAGCGAGGGACTACAGGGAAAGGACACTGAAGCTTTCTTT	CSEGLQGKDTEAFF
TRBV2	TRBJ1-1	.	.	TGTGCCAGCAGTCCCCTGGGGGGAATGAACACTGAAGCTTTCTTT	CASSPLGGMNTEAFF
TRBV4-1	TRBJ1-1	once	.	TGCGCCAGCAGCCAAGGGGAAGGGACAAAGAACACTGAAGCTTTCTTT	CASSQGEGTKNTEAFF
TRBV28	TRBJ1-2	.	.	TGTGCCAGCAGTTTACAAAACTATGGCTACACCTTC	CASSLQNYGYTF
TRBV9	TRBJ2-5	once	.	TGTGCCAGCAGCGTAGCTGGCCAGGGCCAAGAGACCCAGTACTTC	CASSVAGQGQETQYF
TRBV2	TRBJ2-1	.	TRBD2	TGTGCCAGCAGTGACCGGACTAGCGGGGGGGCAGATGAGCAGTTCTTC	CASSDRTSGGADEQFF
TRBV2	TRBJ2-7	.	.	TGTGCCAGCAGTGGTAATTACGAGCAGTACTTC	CASSGNYEQYF
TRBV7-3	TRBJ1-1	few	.	TGTGCCAGCAGCTTAAGCCCACTGAGAAACACTGAAGCTTTCTTT	CASSLSPLRNTEAFF
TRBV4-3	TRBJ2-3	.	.	TGCGCCAGCAGCCAAGAGGGGGGGCGAGGGGATACGCAGTATTTT	CASSQEGGRGDTQYF
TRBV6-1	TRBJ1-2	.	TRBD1	TGTGCCAGCAACGGACAGGGGTATGTTGGCTACACCTTC	CASNGQGYVGYTF
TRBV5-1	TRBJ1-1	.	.	TGCGCCAGCCGACACAACACTGAAGCTTTCTTT	CASRHNTEAFF
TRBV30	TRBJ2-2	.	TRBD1	TGTGCCTGGATCCATCCGGACAGGGGGAGCGGGGAGCTGTTTTTT	CAWIHPDRGSGELFF
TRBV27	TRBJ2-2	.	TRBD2	TGTGCCACAACTAGCGGCGTAAACACCGGGGAGCTGTTTTTT	CATTSGVNTGELFF
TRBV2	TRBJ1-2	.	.	TGTGCCAGCAACCGACAGGACTATGGCTACACCTTC	CASNRQDYGYTF
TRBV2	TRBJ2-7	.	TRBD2	TGTGCCAGCAGCGCGACTAGCGGGGGTATAGGCGAGCAGTACTTC	CASSATSGGIGEQYF
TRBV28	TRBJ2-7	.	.	TGTGCCAGCAGTCCACTGACAGGTACTTTCGTACATTCGACCTACGAGCAGTACTTC	CASSPLTGTFVHSTYEQYF
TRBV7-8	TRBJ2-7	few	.	TGTGCCAGCAGCTTAGTCCGGGACATAACCTACGAGCAGTACTTC	CASSLVRDITYEQYF
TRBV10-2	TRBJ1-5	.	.	TGCGCCAGCAGTGAAATCGTCAATCAGCCCCAGCATTTT	CASSEIVNQPQHF
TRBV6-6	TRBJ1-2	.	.	TGTGCCAGCAGTTACGATCTGGGGGGAGCCCCCTATGGCTACACCTTC	CASSYDLGGAPYGYTF
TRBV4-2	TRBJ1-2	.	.	TGTGCCAGCAGCCAAGCGGTATGGAGGGCCTATGGCTACACCTTC	CASSQAVWRAYGYTF
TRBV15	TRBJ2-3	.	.	TGTGCCACCAGCAGAGGACTACAGGGCAGTGGAGATACGCAGTATTTT	CATSRGLQGSGDTQYF
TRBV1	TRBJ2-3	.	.	TGCACCAGCAGCCAGGGACTAGCGGGAGTTGGCACAGATACGCAGTATTTT	CTSSQGLAGVGTDTQYF
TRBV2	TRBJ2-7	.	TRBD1	TGTGCCAGCAGCGGACAGGGGTACGAGCAGTACTTC	CASSGQGYEQYF
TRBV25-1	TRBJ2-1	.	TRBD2	TGTGCCAGCGGGAGGGGTGAGCAGTTCTTC	CASGRGEQFF
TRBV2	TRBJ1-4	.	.	TGTGCCAGCAAGAGGAATGAAAAACTGTTTTTT	CASKRNEKLFF
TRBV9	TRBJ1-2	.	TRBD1	TGTGCCAGCAGCGTGGGGACAGGGGGCGCCAAGAATGGCTACACCTTC	CASSVGTGGAKNGYTF
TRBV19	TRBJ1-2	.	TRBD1	TGTGCCAGTAGCAAATCCGGGACAGGCTGGGATAAAGGCTACACCTTC	CASSKSGTGWDKGYTF
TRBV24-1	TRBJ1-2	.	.	TGTGCCACCAGTGACGGGGGATACTATGGCTACACCTTC	CATSDGGYYGYTF
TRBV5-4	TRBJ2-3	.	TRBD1	TGTGCCAGCAGCTTGACAGGGGCGACAGATACGCAGTATTTT	CASSLTGATDTQYF
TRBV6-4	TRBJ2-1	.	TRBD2	TGTGCCAGCAGTCCCCACCGGGAGGGCTACTCCTACAATGAGCAGTTCTTC	CASSPHREGYSYNEQFF
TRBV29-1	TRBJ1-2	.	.	TGCAGCGTTGAAGACTTGGGACTTACGAGCTACACCTTC	CSVEDLGLTSYTF
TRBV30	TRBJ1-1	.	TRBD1	TGTGCCTGGAGTCAGACAGGGGTTAGGGCTGAAGCTTTCTTT	CAWSQTGVRAEAFF
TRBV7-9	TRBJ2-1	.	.	TGTGCCAGCAGCCCCAGGGACTTGGAGGGGCCGGGTGAGCAGTTCTTC	CASSPRDLEGPGEQFF
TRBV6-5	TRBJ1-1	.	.	TGTGCCAGCAGTTACTCCGGAGGTGGCACTGAAGCTTTCTTT	CASSYSGGGTEAFF
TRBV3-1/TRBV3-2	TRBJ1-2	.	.	TGTGCCAGCAGCCAAGACCTTCAGGGAAGCTACACCTTC	CASSQDLQGSYTF
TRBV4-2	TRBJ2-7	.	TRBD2	TGTGCCAGCAGCCAAGAGGGGAAGGGTAGCGGGGCTTCCTACGAGCAGTACTTC	CASSQEGKGSGASYEQYF
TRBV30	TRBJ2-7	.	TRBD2	TGTGCCTGGAGTCCCGTTTGGGGGGGGACCTCGCGCGAGCAGTACTTC	CAWSPVWGGTSREQYF
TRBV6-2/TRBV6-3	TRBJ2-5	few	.	TGTGCCAGCAGTGGACAGTTAGAAGAGACCCAGTACTTC	CASSGQLEETQYF
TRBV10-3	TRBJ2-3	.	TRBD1	TGTGCCATCAGGCCTACCGGGACAGACACAGATACGCAGTATTTT	CAIRPTGTDTDTQYF
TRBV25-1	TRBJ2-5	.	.	TGTGCCAGCAGTGATGGAGGTGTACAGACCCAGTACTTC	CASSDGGVQTQYF
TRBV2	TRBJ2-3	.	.	TGTGCCAGCAGTGATTTCTGGCTAGCGACTAGCACAGATACGCAGTATTTT	CASSDFWLATSTDTQYF
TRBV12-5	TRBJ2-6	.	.	TGTGCTAGTGGTTTCTCACAGGGTTCTGGGGCCAACGTCCTGACTTTC	CASGFSQGSGANVLTF
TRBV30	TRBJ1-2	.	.	TGTGCCTGGAAAATCCGCGAGATCAATTACTATGGCTACACCTTC	CAWKIREINYYGYTF
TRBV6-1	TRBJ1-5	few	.	TGTGCCAGCAGTGAGACTACAGTTTCGCCCCAGCATTTT	CASSETTVSPQHF
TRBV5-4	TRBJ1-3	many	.	TGTGCCAGCAGCTTGTCAGCAGGGGTTCCGGGAACTGGAAACACCATATATTTT	CASSLSAGVPGTGNTIYF
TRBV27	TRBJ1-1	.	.	TGTGCCAGCAGTTTTCGAGAGAACACTGAAGCTTTCTTT	CASSFRENTEAFF
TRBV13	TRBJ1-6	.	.	TGTGCCAGCAGCTTAGACAGGGATTCACCCCTCCACTTT	CASSLDRDSPLHF
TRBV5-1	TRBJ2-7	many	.	TGCGCCAGCAGTCCGATCCCGGGAAGCTCCTACGAGCAGTACTTC	CASSPIPGSSYEQYF
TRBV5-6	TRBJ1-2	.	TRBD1	TGTGCCAGCAGCTTGGGCAGGGGGCATGGCTACACCTTC	CASSLGRGHGYTF
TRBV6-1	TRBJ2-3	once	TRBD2	TGTGCCAGCAGTGATGCCTTAGGGACTAGCGGGGGGGCACTGAATACGCAGTATTTT	CASSDALGTSGGALNTQYF
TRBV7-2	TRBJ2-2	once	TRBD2	TGTGCCAGCAGCCCGGCGGGGGTTCGGGAGCTGTTTTTT	CASSPAGVRELFF
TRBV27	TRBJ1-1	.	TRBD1	TGTGCCAGCAGACGTCAGGACAGGGATACTGAAGCTTTCTTT	CASRRQDRDTEAFF
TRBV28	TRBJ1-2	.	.	TGTGCCAGCAGTTTCGGGGTCCGGGACAACGGAGGCTACACCTTC	CASSFGVRDNGGYTF
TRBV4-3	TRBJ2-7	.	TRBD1	TGCGCCAGCAGCCAAGTCAATGGACAGGGGACCGAGCAGTACTTC	CASSQVNGQGTEQYF
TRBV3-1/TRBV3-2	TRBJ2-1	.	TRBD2	TGTGCCAGCAGCCAAAGACTAGCGGGAGGTGAGCAGTTCTTC	CASSQRLAGGEQFF